The 7 T cell receptor beta chains listed next were all sequenced from one sample in a study of blood T cell repertoires in COVID-19. Sequencing used immunoSEQ multiplex PCR; TCRdb keeps in-frame clones, though not all of them. The data contain 250,000 to 350,000 clones, around 90% of them seen just once; the ten biggest clones take up 0.94%. Sequenced material: peripheral blood. The source of these receptors is a woman in her thirties or forties who had recovered from COVID-19.

The chain has TRBV5-4 and TRBJ2-1; D perhaps matches TRBD2 (5 bases). Trimming took 4 bases from V and 0 from J, leaving 14 bases between them. CDR3 length: 16 amino acids. Germline lookup yields CDR1 SGHNT and CDR2 YYREEE (reference sequence). This CDR3 reads CASSPQQRSSYNEQFF. As DNA, the CDR3 is TGTGCCAGCAGCCCCCAACAGCGGAGCTCCTACAATGAGCAGTTCTTC.

This sequence joins TRBV10-3 and TRBJ2-1; 7 nucleotides line up with TRBD2. Per germline, CDR1 ENHRY and CDR2 SYGVKD. CDR3 size: 15 residues. Losses at the gene ends were 7 bases for V and 3 bases for J; bases not matched to a gene: 9. This CDR3 reads CAINEGSGIYNEQFF. The CDR3 DNA reads as TGTGCCATCAACGAGGGGAGCGGGATCTACAATGAGCAGTTCTTC.

The J gene is TRBJ2-1, the V gene TRBV27, with 10 bases aligning to TRBD2. CDR3 length: 17 residues. Losses at the gene ends were 1 base for V and 5 bases for J; bases not matched to a gene: 8. CDR1 MNHEY and CDR2 SMNVEV come from the germline V gene (reference sequence). CDR3 DNA: TGTGCCAGCAGTTTATTTCTAGCGGGAGATATTAACAATGAGCAGTTCTTC. Amino acid sequence: CASSLFLAGDINNEQFF.

This rearrangement joins TRBV27 to TRBJ1-1; the D gene is possibly TRBD1 (5 bases). CDR1 and CDR2 (germline): MNHEY, SMNVEV (reference sequence). V lost 5 bases, J lost 3 bases, and 16 bases lay in between. The CDR3 has 15 residues. The CDR3 nucleotides read TGTGCCAGCAGTCCCCTAGACAGATACTACACTGAAGCTTTCTTT. Translated: CASSPLDRYYTEAFF.

The rearrangement uses TRBV12-3 or TRBV12-4 and TRBJ2-5; TRBD1 might be the D (6 bases). The V end was cut by 5 bases, the J end by 5 bases, with 9 bases between. This CDR3 is built from 12 residues. The CDR3 bases are TGTGCCAGCAGTGACAGGTTGGAGACCCAGTACTTC. Translating it yields CASSDRLETQYF.

The V and J genes are TRBV11-2 and TRBJ2-2; D is uncertain. V was cut by 2 bases and J by 7 bases, with 14 bases left in between. Germline assignment: CDR1 SGHAT and CDR2 FQNNGV. The CDR3 totals 15 residues. The CDR3 DNA reads as TGTGCCAGCAGCTTATCGGCGGTAGTCCGCGGGGAGCTGTTTTTT. It encodes CASSLSAVVRGELFF.

The chain has TRBV28 and TRBJ2-7; possibly TRBD2 for D (5 bases). The CDR3 sequence is 16 residues long. Germline loops: CDR1 MDHEN, CDR2 SYDVKM. V lost 5 bases, J lost 0 bases, and 17 bases lay in between. The CDR3: CASSAPRAVSSYEQYF. DNA of the CDR3: TGTGCCAGCAGTGCCCCGAGGGCAGTGAGCTCCTACGAGCAGTACTTC. Drawing the rest from reference TRBV28 and TRBJ2-7, the complete variable domain is DVKVTQSSRYLVKRTGEKVFLECVQDMDHENMFWYRQDPGLGLRLIYFSYDVKMKEKGDIPEGYSVSREKKERFSLILESASTNQTSMYLCASSAPRAVSSYEQYFGPGTRLTVT.